Shown below are 6 T cell receptor beta chains from a single sample sequenced in a study of tumor-infiltrating lymphocytes in localized non-small cell lung cancer. Sequenced by immunoSEQ multiplex PCR; TCRdb stores in-frame clones only, minus some. This table holds around 16,000 clones, around 80% found once. The sequencing input was lung tumor tissue. These receptors were obtained from a human donor with non-small cell lung cancer.

This chain connects TRBV30 to TRBJ2-7, with a possible D match to TRBD2 (5 bases). From germline, CDR1 is GTSNPN and CDR2 SVGIG (reference sequence). V was clipped by 4 bases and J by 7 bases, with 23 bases between them. The CDR3 spans 15 residues. CDR3 residues: CAWTSSGPDLGEQYF. The CDR3 bases are TGTGCCTGGACCTCAAGCGGCCCCGACCTCGGGGAGCAGTACTTC.

The V call is TRBV6-4, the J call TRBJ1-4; no reliable D call. This CDR3 has 18 residues. Deletions cut 1 base from V and 0 bases from J, with 15 bases between. Germline V gives CDR1 MRHNA, CDR2 SNTAGT. The DNA for the CDR3 is TGTGCCAGCAGTGACTGCCAGGAAGATCCTGCAACTAATGAAAAACTGTTTTTT. This codes for CASSDCQEDPATNEKLFF.

This chain connects TRBV6-6 to TRBJ1-6; 11 nucleotides match TRBD1. Germline trimming cut 4 bases from V and 8 bases from J; bases unmatched to any gene: 1. CDR1 and CDR2 from the germline V gene are MNHNY and SVGAGI (reference sequence). The CDR3 is made up of 14 amino acids. The CDR3 nucleotides read TGTGCCAGCAGTTGGGGACAGGGGGATTCACCCCTCCACTTT. Protein sequence: CASSWGQGDSPLHF.

This clone was detected a few times. The V gene is TRBV10-1, the J gene TRBJ2-1, with D maybe TRBD2 (6 bases). The germline CDR1 and CDR2 sequences are WNHNN and SYGVQD (reference sequence). V lost 4 bases, J lost 8 bases, and 15 bases lay in between. The CDR3 is made up of 14 amino acids. The DNA of the CDR3 is TGCGCCAGCAGTGGTCAGGGAGGAGGCGATGAGCAGTTCTTC. This translates into CASSGQGGGDEQFF.

This chain uses TRBV6-5 with TRBJ1-2, with D unclear. Per germline, CDR1 MNHEY and CDR2 SVGAGI. This CDR3 region has 13 residues. Trimming stripped 8 bases from V and 2 bases from J, with 12 bases between. The CDR3 nucleotides read TGTGCCAGCGGGCCTCCGGAGAACTATGGCTACACCTTC. Encoded protein: CASGPPENYGYTF.

Only one count was recorded for this clone. V and J are TRBV21-1 and TRBJ2-3; the table's D call TRBD2 went unverified against the DNA. TRBV21-1 is annotated as a pseudogene. This CDR3 region has 16 residues. CDR3 bases: TGTGCCAGCAGACTAGCGGGAGCGCTAACCACAGATACGCAGTATTTT. This sequence encodes CASRLAGALTTDTQYF.